The 30 T cell receptor beta chains reported below all come from one sample, sequenced in a study of CD8 T cells in ankylosing spondylitis. Using its own MiXCR run on the 5' RACE reads, TCRdb lists one record per CDR3 protein. This table has over 200,000 distinct CDR3 sequences, approximately 10% appearing once. The specimen sequenced was blood, either unsorted or a sorted T cell fraction (not recorded which). The source is a male donor with ankylosing spondylitis or in good health (not recorded which).

This clonotype was counted many times. The chain links TRBV20-1 to TRBJ2-5; 10 bases align to TRBD1. The CDR3 has 15 residues. From germline, CDR1 is DFQATT and CDR2 SNEGSKA (reference sequence). V trimming: 5 bases; J trimming: 4 bases; junction bases outside the gene matches: 10. As DNA, the CDR3 is TGCAGTGCTTACGCCGGGACAGGGGTTCGAGAGACCCAGTACTTC. Amino acid sequence: CSAYAGTGVRETQYF.

This clonotype occurred many times. The chain combines TRBV20-1 with TRBJ1-2; D uncertain. Between the trimmed V and J ends, which lost 3 bases and 2 bases, there was a span of 10 bases. This CDR3 contains 13 residues. The germline gives CDR1 DFQATT, CDR2 SNEGSKA (reference sequence). The chain's CDR3 is CSASYTLNYGYTF. CDR3 nucleotide sequence: TGCAGTGCTAGCTACACGTTAAACTATGGCTACACCTTC.

This clonotype was picked up many times. V usage is TRBV6-4 and J usage is TRBJ2-1; D might be TRBD1 (5 bases). Per germline, CDR1 MRHNA and CDR2 SNTAGT. V shed 7 bases and J shed 0 bases, with 10 bases lying between them. The CDR3 length is 14 residues. The CDR3 nucleotides are TGTGCCAGCAAAAGTGACAGCTCCTACAATGAGCAGTTCTTC. Protein: CASKSDSSYNEQFF.

At least ten counts were recorded for this clonotype. The CDR3 DNA is TGTGCCAGCAGGCGTGAAGCCGCAGATACGCAGTATTTT. It encodes CASRREAADTQYF. The chain uses TRBV12-3 or TRBV12-4 and TRBJ2-3; D gene unclear. The CDR3 is 13 amino acids. V was shortened by 6 bases and J by 4 bases, with 11 bases between the two germline ends.

The J gene is TRBJ2-1, the V gene TRBV4-2; 11 nucleotides line up with TRBD2. Per the germline V gene, CDR1 is LGHNA and CDR2 is YNFKEQ. V gave up 0 bases and J gave up 3 bases; unmatched junction bases: 7. CDR3 size: 18 residues. For the CDR3, the DNA is TGTGCCAGCAGCCAAGATCTCCAGGGACTAGCGGACTACAATGAGCAGTTCTTC. It codes for CASSQDLQGLADYNEQFF.

Concerning this clonotype: This may come from a read error, since a much larger clone is one base off. The chain employs TRBV5-6 and TRBJ2-7, with TRBD1 matching over 9 bases. The germline V gene has CDR1 SGHDT and CDR2 YYEEEE. The CDR3 spans 15 residues. V gave up 2 bases and J gave up 6 bases; unmatched junction bases: 9. CDR3 region: CASSFLGTGCFEQYF. The CDR3 nucleotides are TGTGCCAGCAGCTTCCTAGGGACAGGGTGTTTCGAGCAGTACTTC.

This clonotype occurred many times. The chain couples TRBV28 to TRBJ1-3; 8 bases agree with TRBD1. The V gene's germline CDR1 is MDHEN and CDR2 SYDVKM. The CDR3 sequence is 16 residues long. V lost 5 bases to trimming and J lost 2 bases; unmatched junction nucleotides: 8. Here the CDR3 reads CASSTTKTGAGNTIYF. CDR3 in DNA: TGTGCCAGCAGTACGACCAAGACAGGGGCTGGAAACACCATATATTTT.

This clonotype appeared a few times. This chain joins TRBV5-1 and TRBJ2-6; 9 bases match TRBD1. V lost 3 bases and J lost 4; bases outside the gene matches: 14. Germline loops: CDR1 SGHRS, CDR2 YFSETQ. The CDR3 is 19 amino acids. CDR3 in DNA: TGCGCCAGCAGCTCCCCTCGACGGGACAGGGATCGAGGGGCCAACGTCCTGACTTTC. It encodes CASSSPRRDRDRGANVLTF.

The J gene is TRBJ2-3, the V gene TRBV20-1; tentatively, D is TRBD1 or TRBD2 (6 bases each). Germline V gives CDR1 DFQATT, CDR2 SNEGSKA (reference sequence). The V gene lost 1 base and the J gene lost 6 bases, with 11 bases spanning the gap. The CDR3 has 13 amino acids. The CDR3 nucleotides are TGCAGTGCTAGAGGGGGGGCCGGCGATACGCAGTATTTT. Its protein product is CSARGGAGDTQYF.

The V and J genes are TRBV2 and TRBJ2-7, with a tentative D call TRBD2 (5 bases). V dropped 1 base and J dropped 3 bases, with 16 bases sitting between them. CDR3 size: 16 residues. The germline CDR1 and CDR2 sequences are SNHLY and FYNNEI. The DNA for the CDR3 is TGTGCCAGCAGTGAAGGGAGCGGCCTGAATGGCTACGAGCAGTACTTC. Amino acid sequence: CASSEGSGLNGYEQYF.

This clonotype was seen a handful of times. The chain uses TRBV2 and TRBJ1-1; D might be TRBD1 (5 bases). In germline, CDR1 is SNHLY, CDR2 FYNNEI. V lost 8 bases and J 4 bases, leaving 14 bases between the germline ends. This CDR3 comprises 13 residues. For the CDR3, the DNA is TGTGCCAGCCGAGGGGATCTCGGCACTGAAGCTTTCTTT. Its protein is CASRGDLGTEAFF.

This clonotype was found many times. The genes are TRBV4-2 and TRBJ1-6; no definite D call. Germline CDR1 reads LGHNA; CDR2 reads YNFKEQ. V gave up 0 bases and J gave up 4 bases, with 7 bases separating them. The CDR3 runs 15 residues. The CDR3 loop is CASSQDAGYNSPLHF. As DNA, the CDR3 is TGTGCCAGCAGCCAAGACGCGGGGTATAATTCACCCCTCCACTTT.

This clonotype occurred many times. The genes are TRBV9 and TRBJ1-5, with 9 bases aligning to TRBD1. With V trimmed by 0 bases and J by 7 bases, 2 bases remained unmatched. Per germline, CDR1 SGDLS and CDR2 YYNGEE. The CDR3 runs 14 residues. The CDR3, as DNA: TGTGCCAGCAGCGTAGGGACAGGGGAGCAGCCCCAGCATTTT. Its translation: CASSVGTGEQPQHF.

The genes are TRBV15 and TRBJ2-3; D unresolved. V was clipped by 5 bases and J by 2 bases, with 8 bases between them. The V gene's germline CDR1 is LNHNV and CDR2 YYDKDF (reference sequence). This CDR3 is built from 13 residues. The CDR3 DNA reads TGTGCCACCAGCTCAGAGCTCACAGATACGCAGTATTTT. It is translated as CATSSELTDTQYF. Complete variable domain (other parts from reference TRBV15 and TRBJ2-3): DAMVIQNPRYQVTQFGKPVTLSCSQTLNHNVMYWYQQKSSQAPKLLFHYYDKDFNNEADTPDNFQSRRPNTSFCFLDIRSPGLGDTAMYLCATSSELTDTQYFGPGTRLTVL.

This clonotype came up many times. A read error may produce the germline difference seen at one junction end. This chain links TRBV7-9 with TRBJ2-1, with 8 bases matching TRBD2. The CDR3 has 14 residues. The germline V gene has CDR1 SEHNR and CDR2 FQNEAQ (reference sequence). The CDR3 DNA reads TGTGCCAGCAGCATAGCCGGGAGGGACAATGAGCAGTTCTTC. Its protein is CASSIAGRDNEQFF.

This chain links TRBV11-2 with TRBJ2-1; TRBD1 aligns across 8 bases. The trim removed 4 bases at V and 9 bases at J, leaving 20 bases unmatched. The CDR3 length is 18 residues. CDR1 is SGHAT and CDR2 is FQNNGV in the germline V gene. CDR3: CASSSFIVRGRGQGEQFF. The CDR3 region has the DNA TGTGCCAGCAGCTCGTTCATCGTGAGGGGCAGGGGGCAGGGTGAGCAGTTCTTC.

This clonotype was counted at least ten times. The chain has TRBV20-1 and TRBJ2-5; 13 bases map to TRBD2. The CDR3 covers 16 residues. The V segment lost 0 bases and the J segment 2 bases; nucleotides outside the gene matches: 3. Germline CDR1 and CDR2: DFQATT and SNEGSKA (reference sequence). The CDR3: CSARELAGGWQETQYF. Written as DNA, the CDR3 is TGCAGTGCTAGAGAACTAGCGGGGGGGTGGCAAGAGACCCAGTACTTC.

This clonotype was detected many times. The V and J genes are TRBV5-1 and TRBJ2-1; perhaps TRBD1 as D (6 bases). Germline V gene data show CDR1 as SGHRS and CDR2 as YFSETQ. Trimming cost V 4 bases and J 1 base, with 9 bases left between them. This CDR3 region has 14 residues. CDR3: CASSQTGSYNEQFF. CDR3 coding DNA: TGCGCCAGCAGCCAAACAGGGTCCTACAATGAGCAGTTCTTC. Filled out from reference TRBV5-1 and TRBJ2-1, the complete variable domain reads KAGVTQTPRYLIKTRGQQVTLSCSPISGHRSVSWYQQTPGQGLQFLFEYFSETQRNKGNFPGRFSGRQFSNSRSEMNVSTLELGDSALYLCASSQTGSYNEQFFGPGTRLTVL.

This clonotype was counted a few times. The J gene is TRBJ1-2, the V gene TRBV3-1; 7 bases match TRBD1. Germline trimming cut 4 bases from V and 8 bases from J; bases unmatched to any gene: 7. Germline V gene sequence: CDR1 LGHDT, CDR2 YNNKEL (reference sequence). The CDR3 is 13 amino acids. Here the CDR3 DNA reads TGTGCCAGCAGCCCCCCCCACAGGGGAGGCTACACCTTC. Protein product: CASSPPHRGGYTF.

The DNA for the CDR3 is TGCAGTGCTAGAGATATAATGCGGGGGGGCCAAGATACGCAGTATTTT. Translation: CSARDIMRGGQDTQYF. The chain employs TRBV20-1 and TRBJ2-3; the match to TRBD2 covers 9 bases. Germline loops: CDR1 DFQATT, CDR2 SNEGSKA (reference sequence). CDR3 length: 16 amino acids. Trimming cost V 0 bases and J 5 bases; bases outside gene matches: 9.

The chain couples TRBV20-1 to TRBJ2-1; D not resolved. This CDR3 region has 13 residues. CDR1 and CDR2 (germline): DFQATT, SNEGSKA (reference sequence). Between the trimmed V and J ends, which lost 4 bases and 4 bases, there was a span of 11 bases. CDR3 in amino acids: CSAIRTSYNEQFF. The CDR3 DNA reads TGCAGTGCTATACGTACTTCTTACAATGAGCAGTTCTTC.

This clonotype was counted many times. The J gene is TRBJ1-5, the V gene TRBV12-3 or TRBV12-4; 10 positions agree with TRBD1. With V trimmed by 2 bases and J by 7 bases, 5 bases remained unmatched. The CDR3 loop spans 15 amino acids. The CDR3 is CASSLQPGQGQPQHF. CDR3 nucleotides: TGTGCCAGCAGTTTACAACCGGGACAGGGGCAGCCCCAGCATTTT.

This clonotype was seen only a few times. As DNA, the CDR3 is TGTGCCAGCAGGGGGGACAGGGGGCGGACTGAAGCTTTCTTT. Translated: CASRGDRGRTEAFF. V gene TRBV12-3 or TRBV12-4 combines with J gene TRBJ1-1; 12 bases are shared with TRBD1. This CDR3 region has 14 residues. The ends lost 6 bases at V and 5 bases at J; junction bases unmatched: 4.

V is TRBV12-3 or TRBV12-4 and J is TRBJ2-7; D is possibly TRBD1 (5 bases). The V end lost 4 bases, the J end lost 2 bases, and 21 bases lay between the germline ends. The CDR3 is 17 amino acids. The CDR3 DNA reads as TGTGCCAGCAGTTGGGGCCCCAGGCCCGAATCCCCCTACGAGCAGTACTTC. As protein: CASSWGPRPESPYEQYF.

This clonotype turned up a few times. The V gene is TRBV5-1, the J gene TRBJ2-2; no clear D. Between the trimmed V and J ends, which lost 0 bases and 2 bases, there was a span of 11 bases. This CDR3 spans 16 amino acids. Per germline, CDR1 SGHRS and CDR2 YFSETQ. DNA of the CDR3: TGCGCCAGCAGCTTGGCCAACCCCCGAAACACCGGGGAGCTGTTTTTT. It is translated as CASSLANPRNTGELFF. The full variable domain, with the rest looked up from reference TRBV5-1 and TRBJ2-2, is KAGVTQTPRYLIKTRGQQVTLSCSPISGHRSVSWYQQTPGQGLQFLFEYFSETQRNKGNFPGRFSGRQFSNSRSEMNVSTLELGDSALYLCASSLANPRNTGELFFGEGSRLTVL.

CDR3 sequence (DNA): TGTGCCAGCAGCTTAGTGCCAGGGGCTACACGGAACACTGAAGCTTTCTTT. Encoded protein: CASSLVPGATRNTEAFF. The genes are TRBV7-8 and TRBJ1-1, with a possible D match to TRBD1 (6 bases). CDR1 is SGHVS and CDR2 is FQNEAQ in the germline V gene. Trimming cost V 1 base and J 1 base, with 16 bases left between them. CDR3 length: 17 residues.

This clonotype was counted ten times or more. The V and J genes are TRBV7-2 and TRBJ2-4; no clear D. V shed 1 base and J shed 10 bases, with 8 bases lying between them. The CDR3 covers 12 residues. Germline V gene data show CDR1 as SGHTA and CDR2 as FQGNSA. Here the CDR3 reads CASSLEGFIQYF. DNA for the CDR3: TGTGCCAGCAGCTTAGAGGGCTTTATTCAGTACTTC.

This clonotype was counted at least ten times. This chain uses TRBV27 with TRBJ2-5; perhaps TRBD2 as D (5 bases). The V and J ends lost 5 bases and 1 base respectively, with 14 bases between them. Germline CDR1 MNHEY, CDR2 SMNVEV (reference sequence). This CDR3 is 15 amino acids long. CDR3 nucleotides: TGTGCCAGCAGTCGGGATTTGGTTGGCCAAGAGACCCAGTACTTC. Translated, it gives CASSRDLVGQETQYF.

The chain is built from TRBV7-9 and TRBJ2-4; 8 nucleotides match TRBD1. The ends lost 1 base at V and 5 bases at J; junction bases unmatched: 1. The length of the CDR3 is 14 residues. Germline CDR1 is SEHNR and CDR2 is FQNEAQ (reference sequence). The CDR3 region has the DNA TGTGCCAGCAGCTTAGACAGGGGGGAAAACATTCAGTACTTC. Amino acid sequence: CASSLDRGENIQYF.

The sample holds a few counts of this clonotype. The V call is TRBV7-3, the J call TRBJ2-5, with 7 positions matching TRBD1. Germline CDR1 reads SGHTA; CDR2 reads FQGTGA. The CDR3 sequence is 13 residues long. Trimming took 5 bases from V and 4 from J; bases not matched to a gene: 4. The CDR3 nucleotides are TGTGCCAGCAGCATTGGACAGGCAGAGACCCAGTACTTC. The encoded protein is CASSIGQAETQYF.